These 25 T cell receptor beta chains were all obtained from the same sample, sequenced in a study of breast tumors, draining lymph nodes, adjacent tissues. TCRdb re-called the multiplex PCR reads with MiXCR, one entry per CDR3 protein. This sample has approximately 52,000 distinct CDR3 sequences, with roughly 39% found just once. Sequenced input: breast tumor tissue. These receptors were taken from a female donor with breast cancer. Some clones in this sample may be carry-over from other donors' samples.

Details on this clonotype: Being one base from a much bigger clone, this may be a read error. The chain couples TRBV3-1 to TRBJ2-7; D not certain. Germline CDR1 reads LGHDT; CDR2 reads YNNKEL (reference sequence). The CDR3 totals 12 residues. CDR3 nucleotides: TGTGTCAGCAGCCAAGCGTCCTACGAGCAGTACTTC. Translation: CVSSQASYEQYF.

The chain has TRBV20-1 and TRBJ2-3; D possibly corresponds to TRBD2 (5 bases). The length of the CDR3 is 12 residues. With 7 bases removed from V and 1 base from J, the gap between germline ends came to 9 bases. CDR1 is DFQATT, CDR2 SNEGSKA, per germline (reference sequence). The CDR3 nucleotides are TGCAGTGTCGGGGAAGGCACAGATACGCAGTATTTT. Encoded protein: CSVGEGTDTQYF.

This clonotype was counted many times. In DNA, the CDR3 is TGCGCCAGCTCTACAGGGACTAGCGGGAACACCGGGGAGCTGTTTTTT. Protein sequence: CASSTGTSGNTGELFF. This chain uses TRBV5-1 with TRBJ2-2, with 11 bases lining up with TRBD2. The germline V gene encodes CDR1 SGHRS and CDR2 YFSETQ. V was pared by 7 bases and J by 1 base, with 6 bases of the junction left unmatched. The CDR3 consists of 16 residues. Drawing the rest from reference TRBV5-1 and TRBJ2-2, the complete variable domain is KAGVTQTPRYLIKTRGQQVTLSCSPISGHRSVSWYQQTPGQGLQFLFEYFSETQRNKGNFPGRFSGRQFSNSRSEMNVSTLELGDSALYLCASSTGTSGNTGELFFGEGSRLTVL.

This clonotype was detected only once. The chain recombines TRBV19 with TRBJ2-1; the match to TRBD2 covers 12 bases. The J segment lost 5 bases and the V segment lost 3 bases, leaving 5 bases of the junction unmatched. Looked up from germline, CDR1 is LNHDA and CDR2 is SQIVND (reference sequence). There are 16 residues in the CDR3. CDR3 nucleotides: TGTGCCAGTAGTATGGGACTAGCGGGTATCAACAATGAGCAGTTCTTC. Its protein is CASSMGLAGINNEQFF.

This clonotype was observed at least ten times. The chain employs TRBV25-1 and TRBJ1-4; 7 positions match TRBD1. From germline, CDR1 is MGHDK and CDR2 SYGVNS. Germline trimming cut 4 bases from V and 7 bases from J; bases unmatched to any gene: 6. The CDR3 totals 14 residues. Here the CDR3 DNA reads TGTGCCAGCAGTGCGACAGGGAGGGGTGAAAAACTGTTTTTT. The encoded protein is CASSATGRGEKLFF.

The sample holds many counts of this clonotype. The chain carries TRBV7-9 and TRBJ1-3; no clear D gene. Trimming shortened V by 4 bases and J by 4 bases, and 23 bases separated the two germline ends. Germline V lookup: CDR1 SEHNR, CDR2 FQNEAQ (reference sequence). There are 18 residues in the CDR3. The CDR3 DNA reads TGTGCCAGCAGCTCGACCGTGACTCGCGCTCAAGCCGGAAACACCATATATTTT. Its protein product is CASSSTVTRAQAGNTIYF.

About this clonotype: Mismatch with germline at one junction end may stem from a read error. The chain couples TRBV6-2 or TRBV6-3 to TRBJ2-1; D possibly uses TRBD1 or TRBD2 (5 bases each). From germline, CDR1 is MNHEY and CDR2 SVGEGT. CDR3 size: 12 residues. The CDR3 loop reads CASSHSRDGWFF. DNA of the CDR3: TGTGCCAGCAGTCACTCCCGGGACGGGTGGTTCTTC.

Only one count was recorded for this clonotype. J is TRBJ2-6 and V is TRBV7-9; TRBD2 matches at 11 bases. Germline assignment: CDR1 SEHNR and CDR2 FQNEAQ (reference sequence). V gave up 5 bases and J gave up 0 bases; unmatched junction bases: 18. CDR3 length: 22 amino acids. CDR3 protein: CASSPLLAGVPGLCSGANVLTF. The CDR3, as DNA: TGTGCCAGCAGCCCACTACTAGCGGGAGTCCCCGGGCTGTGCTCTGGGGCCAACGTCCTGACTTTC.

This clonotype appeared many times. The chain has TRBV7-2 and TRBJ2-1; D is unclear. Germline V CDR1 and CDR2: SGHTA, FQGNSA. This CDR3 comprises 15 residues. The V end lost 5 bases, the J end lost 5 bases, and 16 bases lay between the germline ends. The CDR3 spells CASSPGPRDNNEQFF. CDR3 in DNA: TGTGCCAGCAGCCCCGGGCCCCGAGACAACAATGAGCAGTTCTTC.

This clonotype was seen a few times. The V gene is TRBV28, the J gene TRBJ1-4; the match to TRBD1 covers 7 bases. The V gene's germline CDR1 is MDHEN and CDR2 SYDVKM. V gave up 8 bases and J gave up 0 bases; unmatched junction bases: 0. The CDR3 extends over 13 amino acids. CDR3 DNA: TGTGCCAGCGGGACAGCAACTAATGAAAAACTGTTTTTT. It yields the protein CASGTATNEKLFF. Full variable domain (rest looked up from reference TRBV28 and TRBJ1-4): DVKVTQSSRYLVKRTGEKVFLECVQDMDHENMFWYRQDPGLGLRLIYFSYDVKMKEKGDIPEGYSVSREKKERFSLILESASTNQTSMYLCASGTATNEKLFFGSGTQLSVL.

Note on this clonotype: Relative to the germline gene, one junction end is altered; a read error may explain this. The J gene is TRBJ2-1, the V gene TRBV20-1; D might be TRBD2 (5 bases). The CDR3 spans 12 residues. Per germline, CDR1 DFQATT and CDR2 SNEGSKA (reference sequence). In DNA form, the CDR3 reads TGCAGTGCCAGACTCGACTACAACGAGCCGTTCTTC. This sequence encodes CSARLDYNEPFF.

V is TRBV11-2 and J is TRBJ2-1; D is unresolved. The CDR3 contains 12 residues. Trimming removed 3 bases at V and 7 bases at J, with 7 bases between. CDR1 and CDR2 (germline): SGHAT, FQNNGV. The CDR3: CASSFYPNEQFF. CDR3 in DNA: TGTGCCAGCAGCTTTTACCCGAATGAGCAGTTCTTC.

In this sample, this clonotype turned up many times. The chain recombines TRBV2 with TRBJ2-5, with 9 bases that match TRBD2. J gave up 6 bases and V 7 bases, and 9 bases lay outside the gene matches. This CDR3 has 14 residues. In germline, CDR1 is SNHLY, CDR2 FYNNEI. The CDR3 protein is CASNIAGDVKTQYF. CDR3 nucleotide sequence: TGTGCCAGCAATATAGCGGGAGACGTGAAGACCCAGTACTTC.

V gene TRBV20-1 combines with J gene TRBJ1-5, with D tentatively TRBD1 (5 bases). Germline V lookup: CDR1 DFQATT, CDR2 SNEGSKA (reference sequence). V was trimmed by 6 bases and J by 2 bases, leaving 20 bases between them. The CDR3 runs to 16 residues. The CDR3 protein is CSASSPAGRGNQPQHF. For the CDR3, the DNA is TGCAGTGCCAGCAGTCCTGCGGGACGGGGCAATCAGCCCCAGCATTTT.

The DNA of the CDR3 is TGTGCCAGCAGCGGTGGGGGGACTGGGGCCAACGTCCTGACTTTC. This sequence encodes CASSGGGTGANVLTF. The chain uses TRBV9 and TRBJ2-6; TRBD2 might be the D (6 bases). V gave up 3 bases and J gave up 2 bases, with 9 bases separating them. This CDR3 spans 15 amino acids. CDR1 SGDLS and CDR2 YYNGEE come from the germline V gene.

The chain joins TRBV7-9 to TRBJ2-7; the match to TRBD1 covers 11 bases. The V gene end was trimmed by 5 bases and the J gene end by 6 bases; junction bases not matched to a gene: 3. The germline V gene has CDR1 SEHNR and CDR2 FQNEAQ (reference sequence). This CDR3 has 13 amino acids. For the CDR3, the DNA is TGTGCCAGCAGCCCGGGACAGGGGGGCGAGCAGTACTTC. Residues: CASSPGQGGEQYF.

The chain carries TRBV29-1 and TRBJ2-3; D remains unclear. V lost 7 bases and J 3 bases, leaving 8 bases between the germline ends. The CDR3 length is 11 residues. Germline assignment: CDR1 SQVTM and CDR2 ANQGSEA. CDR3 loop: CSALRTDTQYF. The DNA of the CDR3 is TGCAGCGCGCTACGGACAGATACGCAGTATTTT.

In its sample, this clonotype was seen many times. The V and J genes are TRBV28 and TRBJ1-3; the D gene is possibly TRBD1 (5 bases). This CDR3 comprises 15 residues. Trimming cost V 4 bases and J 0 bases, with 10 bases left between them. CDR1 is MDHEN, CDR2 SYDVKM, per germline. The CDR3 DNA follows: TGTGCCAGCAGTTACAGGAGCCACTCTGGAAACACCATATATTTT. Protein: CASSYRSHSGNTIYF.

This clonotype was seen ten or more times. J is TRBJ2-5 and V is TRBV20-1; D uncertain. This CDR3 is built from 11 residues. V was clipped by 5 bases and J by 2 bases, with 6 bases between them. The germline V gene has CDR1 DFQATT and CDR2 SNEGSKA (reference sequence). CDR3 in amino acids: CSALIQETQYF. CDR3 nucleotide sequence: TGCAGTGCTTTAATTCAAGAGACCCAGTACTTC.

This clonotype has a count of ten or more. The rearrangement uses TRBV28 and TRBJ1-2; tentative D call: TRBD1 (6 bases). The CDR3 totals 15 residues. Germline V lookup: CDR1 MDHEN, CDR2 SYDVKM. The V gene lost 2 bases and the J gene lost 8 bases, with 18 bases spanning the gap. The DNA for the CDR3 is TGTGCCAGCAGTTTACTACCACAGGGAGGAAGCGGCTACACCTTC. It is translated as CASSLLPQGGSGYTF.

CDR3 sequence reads: CASSHGLAGDVKTQYF. In DNA, the CDR3 is TGTGCCAGCAGCCACGGACTAGCGGGAGACGTGAAGACCCAGTACTTC. The V and J genes are TRBV5-6 and TRBJ2-5; the match to TRBD2 covers 13 bases. CDR3 length: 16 amino acids. CDR1 is SGHDT and CDR2 is YYEEEE in the germline V gene. V trimming: 4 bases; J trimming: 6 bases; junction bases outside the gene matches: 9.

The chain joins TRBV9 to TRBJ2-5; TRBD2 matches at 8 bases. The CDR3 is 15 amino acids. J gave up 5 bases and V 0 bases, and 6 bases lay outside the gene matches. CDR1 and CDR2 (germline): SGDLS, YYNGEE. Written as DNA, the CDR3 is TGTGCCAGCAGCGTAGCCCCTAGCGGGTGGGAGACCCAGTACTTC. This translates into CASSVAPSGWETQYF. Variable domain in full (rest from reference TRBV9 and TRBJ2-5): DSGVTQTPKHLITATGQRVTLRCSPRSGDLSVYWYQQSLDQGLQFLIQYYNGEERAKGNILERFSAQQFPDLHSELNLSSLELGDSALYFCASSVAPSGWETQYFGPGTRLLVL.

This clonotype was recorded many times. V is TRBV6-5 and J is TRBJ1-4, with TRBD1 identical over 9 bases. V shed 6 bases and J 13 bases; nucleotides not matched to a gene: 12. Germline V gives CDR1 MNHEY, CDR2 SVGAGI. The length of the CDR3 is 14 residues. CDR3: CASSRGQGPLGLFF. The CDR3 DNA reads as TGTGCCAGCAGCCGAGGACAGGGGCCATTGGGACTGTTTTTT.

This clonotype came up many times. The germline gene is not matched at one end of the junction; a read error may be the cause. This chain connects TRBV19 to TRBJ2-6, with 9 bases identical to TRBD2. The germline V gene encodes CDR1 LNHDA and CDR2 SQIVND (reference sequence). The CDR3 length is 20 residues. CDR3 in amino acids: CASSIGSSGDLYSGATVLTF. The CDR3, as DNA: TGTGCCAGTAGTATAGGGTCTAGCGGGGATCTGTACTCTGGGGCCACCGTCCTGACTTTC.

This clonotype was picked up many times. The genes are TRBV19 and TRBJ2-3, with D unclear. Trimming took 5 bases from V and 4 from J, leaving 10 bases between them. The CDR3 totals 13 residues. Germline-derived CDR1 and CDR2 are LNHDA and SQIVND (reference sequence). CDR3 bases: TGTGCCAGTAGTGAAGGCGGACCAGATACGCAGTATTTT. It specifies CASSEGGPDTQYF.